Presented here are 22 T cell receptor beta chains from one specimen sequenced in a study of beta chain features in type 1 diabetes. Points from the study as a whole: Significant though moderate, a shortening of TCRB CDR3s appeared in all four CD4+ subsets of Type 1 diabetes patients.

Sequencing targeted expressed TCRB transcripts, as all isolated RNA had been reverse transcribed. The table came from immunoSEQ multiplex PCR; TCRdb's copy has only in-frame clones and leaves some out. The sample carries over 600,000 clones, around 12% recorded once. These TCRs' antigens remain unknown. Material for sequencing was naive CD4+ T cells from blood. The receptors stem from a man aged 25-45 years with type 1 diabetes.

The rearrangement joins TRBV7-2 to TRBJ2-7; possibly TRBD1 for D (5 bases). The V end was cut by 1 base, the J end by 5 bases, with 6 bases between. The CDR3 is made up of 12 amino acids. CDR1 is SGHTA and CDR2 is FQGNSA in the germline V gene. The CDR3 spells CASSLVGHEQYF. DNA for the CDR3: TGTGCCAGCAGCTTAGTGGGGCACGAGCAGTACTTC.

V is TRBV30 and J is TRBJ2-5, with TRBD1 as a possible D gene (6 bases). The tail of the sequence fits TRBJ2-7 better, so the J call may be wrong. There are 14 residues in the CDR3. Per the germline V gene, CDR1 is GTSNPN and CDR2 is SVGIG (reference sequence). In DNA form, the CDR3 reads TGTGCCTGGAGTGTACAGGGTGGACACTACGAGCAGTACTTC. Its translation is CAWSVQGGHYEQYF.

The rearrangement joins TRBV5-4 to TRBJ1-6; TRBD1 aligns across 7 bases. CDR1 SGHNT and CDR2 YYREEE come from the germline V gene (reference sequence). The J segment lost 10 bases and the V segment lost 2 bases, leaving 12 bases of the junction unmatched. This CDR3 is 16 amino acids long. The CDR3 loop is CASSFTGRGTLSPLHF. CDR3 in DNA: TGTGCCAGCAGCTTTACAGGCAGGGGGACTTTGTCACCCCTCCACTTT.

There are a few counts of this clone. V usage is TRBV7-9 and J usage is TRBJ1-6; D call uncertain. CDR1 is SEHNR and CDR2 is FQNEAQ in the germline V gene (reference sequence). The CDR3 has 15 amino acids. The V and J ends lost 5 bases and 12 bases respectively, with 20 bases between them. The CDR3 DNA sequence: TGTGCCAGCAGCCCAACCCCGACAAGTGCGGGACCCCTCCACTTT. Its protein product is CASSPTPTSAGPLHF.

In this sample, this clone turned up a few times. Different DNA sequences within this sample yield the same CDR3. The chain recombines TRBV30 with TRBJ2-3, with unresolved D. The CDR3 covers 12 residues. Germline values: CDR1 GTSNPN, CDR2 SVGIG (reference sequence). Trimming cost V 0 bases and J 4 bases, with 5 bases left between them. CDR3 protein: CAWSVGADTQYF. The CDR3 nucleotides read TGTGCCTGGAGTGTTGGGGCAGATACGCAGTATTTT. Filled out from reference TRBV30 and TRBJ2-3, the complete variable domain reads SQTIHQWPATLVQPVGSPLSLECTVEGTSNPNLYWYRQAAGRGLQLLFYSVGIGQISSEVPQNLSASRPQDRQFILSSKKLLLSDSGFYLCAWSVGADTQYFGPGTRLTVL.

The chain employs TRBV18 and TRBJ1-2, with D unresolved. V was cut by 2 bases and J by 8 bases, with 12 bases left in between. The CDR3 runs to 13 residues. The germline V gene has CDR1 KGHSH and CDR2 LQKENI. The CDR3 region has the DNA TGTGCCAGCTCACCAGAGGGCCCCTGGGGCTACACCTTC. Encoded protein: CASSPEGPWGYTF.

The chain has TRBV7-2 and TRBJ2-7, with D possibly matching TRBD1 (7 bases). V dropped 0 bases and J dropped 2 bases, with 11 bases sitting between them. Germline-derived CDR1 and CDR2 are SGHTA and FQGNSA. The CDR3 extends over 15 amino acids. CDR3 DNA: TGTGCCAGCAGCTTAGCGCAGGGGGGCCCCTACGAGCAGTACTTC. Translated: CASSLAQGGPYEQYF.

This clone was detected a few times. CDR3 residues: CASNPTGQSSYEQYF. In DNA form, the CDR3 reads TGTGCCAGCAATCCGACAGGGCAGAGCTCCTACGAGCAGTACTTC. This chain uses TRBV6-6 with TRBJ2-7; 7 nucleotides agree with TRBD1. CDR1 MNHNY and CDR2 SVGAGI come from the germline V gene (reference sequence). V lost 7 bases, J lost 0 bases, and 9 bases stayed unmatched. The CDR3 has 15 amino acids.

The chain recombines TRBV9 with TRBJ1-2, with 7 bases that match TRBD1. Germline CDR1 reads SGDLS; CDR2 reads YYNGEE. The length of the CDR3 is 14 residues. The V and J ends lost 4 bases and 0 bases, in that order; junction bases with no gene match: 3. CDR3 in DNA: TGTGCCAGCAGCAAACAGGGGACTAACTATGGCTACACCTTC. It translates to CASSKQGTNYGYTF.

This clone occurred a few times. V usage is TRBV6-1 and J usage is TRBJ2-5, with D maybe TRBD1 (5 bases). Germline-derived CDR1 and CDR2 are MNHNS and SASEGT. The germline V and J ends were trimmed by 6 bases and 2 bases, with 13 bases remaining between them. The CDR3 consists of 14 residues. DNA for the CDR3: TGTGCCAGCAGAGGTGGGGCAGATCAAGAGACCCAGTACTTC. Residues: CASRGGADQETQYF.

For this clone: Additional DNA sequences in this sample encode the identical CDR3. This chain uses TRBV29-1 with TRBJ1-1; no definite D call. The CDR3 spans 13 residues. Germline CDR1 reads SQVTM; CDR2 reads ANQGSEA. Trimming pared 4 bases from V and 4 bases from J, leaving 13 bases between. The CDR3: CSVAGRVGTEAFF. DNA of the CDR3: TGCAGCGTTGCTGGAAGGGTCGGCACTGAAGCTTTCTTT.

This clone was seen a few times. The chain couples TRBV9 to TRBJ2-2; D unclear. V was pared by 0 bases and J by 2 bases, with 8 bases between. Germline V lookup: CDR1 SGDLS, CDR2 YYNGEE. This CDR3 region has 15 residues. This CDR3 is CASSVGPANTGELFF. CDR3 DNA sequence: TGTGCCAGCAGCGTAGGGCCAGCTAACACCGGGGAGCTGTTTTTT.

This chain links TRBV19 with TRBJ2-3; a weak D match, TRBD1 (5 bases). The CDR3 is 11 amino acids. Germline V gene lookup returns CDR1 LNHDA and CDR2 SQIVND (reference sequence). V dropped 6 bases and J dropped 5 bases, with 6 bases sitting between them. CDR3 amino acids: CASRRGDTQYF. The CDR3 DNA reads TGTGCCAGTAGAAGGGGAGATACGCAGTATTTT.

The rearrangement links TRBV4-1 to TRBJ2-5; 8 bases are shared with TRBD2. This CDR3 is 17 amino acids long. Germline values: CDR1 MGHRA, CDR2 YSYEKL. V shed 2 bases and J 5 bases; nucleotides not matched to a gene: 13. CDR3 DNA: TGCGCCAGCAGCCAATGGTGGACAGCGGGGGTTGAGGAGACCCAGTACTTC. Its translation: CASSQWWTAGVEETQYF.

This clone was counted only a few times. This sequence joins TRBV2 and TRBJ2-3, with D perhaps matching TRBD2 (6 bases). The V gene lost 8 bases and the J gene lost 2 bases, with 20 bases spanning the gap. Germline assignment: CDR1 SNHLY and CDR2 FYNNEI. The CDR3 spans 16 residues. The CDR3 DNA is TGTGCCAGCGTCCGGGGGACTGGGGTCTCCACAGATACGCAGTATTTT. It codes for CASVRGTGVSTDTQYF. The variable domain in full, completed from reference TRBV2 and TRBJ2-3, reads EPEVTQTPSHQVTQMGQEVILRCVPISNHLYFYWYRQILGQKVEFLVSFYNNEISEKSEIFDDQFSVERPDGSNFTLKIRSTKLEDSAMYFCASVRGTGVSTDTQYFGPGTRLTVL.

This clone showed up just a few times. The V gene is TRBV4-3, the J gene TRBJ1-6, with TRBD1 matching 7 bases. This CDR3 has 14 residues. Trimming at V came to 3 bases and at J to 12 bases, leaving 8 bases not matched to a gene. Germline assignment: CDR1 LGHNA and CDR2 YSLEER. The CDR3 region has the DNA TGCGCCAGCAGCCAGGGACAGCAGACGGGACCCCTCCACTTT. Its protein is CASSQGQQTGPLHF.

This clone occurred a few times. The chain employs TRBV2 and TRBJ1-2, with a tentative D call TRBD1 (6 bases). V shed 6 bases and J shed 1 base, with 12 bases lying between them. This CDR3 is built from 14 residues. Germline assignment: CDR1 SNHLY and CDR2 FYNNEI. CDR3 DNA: TGTGCCAGCAGGACGGACAGCGATAACTATGGCTACACCTTC. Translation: CASRTDSDNYGYTF.

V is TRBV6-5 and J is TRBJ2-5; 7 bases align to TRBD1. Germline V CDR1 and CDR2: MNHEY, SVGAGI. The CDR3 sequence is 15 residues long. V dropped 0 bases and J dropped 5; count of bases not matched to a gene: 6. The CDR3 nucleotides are TGTGCCAGCAGTTACTCGACAGGGCTTGGGGAGACCCAGTACTTC. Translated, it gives CASSYSTGLGETQYF.

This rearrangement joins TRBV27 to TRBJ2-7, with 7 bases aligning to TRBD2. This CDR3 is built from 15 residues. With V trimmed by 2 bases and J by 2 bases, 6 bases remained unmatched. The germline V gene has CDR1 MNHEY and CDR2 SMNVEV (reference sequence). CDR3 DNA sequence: TGTGCCAGCAGTTTACTCGGGGGGACTGCCTACGAGCAGTACTTC. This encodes CASSLLGGTAYEQYF.

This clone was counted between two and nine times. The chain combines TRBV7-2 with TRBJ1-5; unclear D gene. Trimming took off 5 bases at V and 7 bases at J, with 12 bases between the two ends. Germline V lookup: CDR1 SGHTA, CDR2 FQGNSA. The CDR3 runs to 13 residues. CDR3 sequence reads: CASSKDLRQPQHF. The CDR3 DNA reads TGTGCCAGCAGCAAGGACCTCCGCCAGCCCCAGCATTTT.

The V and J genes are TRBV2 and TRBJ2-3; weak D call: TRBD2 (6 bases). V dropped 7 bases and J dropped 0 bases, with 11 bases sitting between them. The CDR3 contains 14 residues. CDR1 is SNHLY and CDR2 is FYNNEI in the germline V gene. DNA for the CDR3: TGTGCCAGCAACCCTAGCGACAGCACAGATACGCAGTATTTT. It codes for CASNPSDSTDTQYF.

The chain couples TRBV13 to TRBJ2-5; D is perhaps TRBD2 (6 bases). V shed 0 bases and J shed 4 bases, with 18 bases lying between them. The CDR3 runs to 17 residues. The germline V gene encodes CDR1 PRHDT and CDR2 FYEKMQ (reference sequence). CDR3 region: CASSLGSGGAASETQYF. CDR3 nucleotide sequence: TGTGCCAGCAGCTTAGGTTCAGGAGGGGCCGCCTCAGAGACCCAGTACTTC. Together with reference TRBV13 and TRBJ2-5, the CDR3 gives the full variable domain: AAGVIQSPRHLIKEKRETATLKCYPIPRHDTVYWYQQGPGQDPQFLISFYEKMQSDKGSIPDRFSAQQFSDYHSELNMSSLELGDSALYFCASSLGSGGAASETQYFGPGTRLLVL.